These T cell receptor beta chains were read from a single sample in a study of vaccination effects on CD4 cells after COVID-19. Profiled with immunoSEQ multiplex PCR; TCRdb holds only in-frame clones, not every one. Of around 47,000 clones listed, 75% are singletons. These receptors have no known antigen. Source: CD4+ T cells from PBMCs cultured with a peptide pool, taken before COVID-19 vaccination. These receptors were obtained from a human donor who had a prior SARS-CoV-2 infection. Both conserved end residues are part of each CDR3. A D gene is named only where the DNA matches it firmly. Only part of the rows carry a size: once, few, many, or a class if the clone is expanded.

CDR3 length: 14
clone size: once
J gene: TRBJ1-1
D gene: TRBD1
V gene: TRBV7-9
CDR3 protein: CASSFQGASTEAFF
CDR3 DNA: TGTGCCAGCAGCTTTCAGGGGGCAAGTACTGAAGCTTTCTTT

CDR3 length: 14
clone size: NA
J gene: TRBJ2-7
D gene: NA
V gene: TRBV7-2
CDR3 protein: CASSLIRENYEQYF
CDR3 DNA: TGTGCCAGCAGCTTAATCAGGGAAAACTACGAGCAGTACTTC

CDR3 length: 13
clone size: once
J gene: TRBJ2-7
D gene: NA
V gene: TRBV7-8
CDR3 protein: CASSLDQSYEQYF
CDR3 DNA: TGTGCCAGCAGCTTAGACCAGTCATACGAGCAGTACTTC

CDR3 length: 14
clone size: NA
J gene: TRBJ1-6
D gene: NA
V gene: TRBV9
CDR3 protein: CASSSQVDNSPLHF
CDR3 DNA: TGTGCCAGCAGCTCTCAGGTCGATAATTCACCCCTCCACTTT

CDR3 length: 13
clone size: NA
J gene: TRBJ1-4
D gene: TRBD1
V gene: TRBV6-6
CDR3 protein: CASWGQEEEKLFF
CDR3 DNA: TGTGCCAGTTGGGGACAGGAGGAGGAAAAACTGTTTTTT

CDR3 length: 14
clone size: NA
J gene: TRBJ2-7
D gene: NA
V gene: TRBV5-4
CDR3 protein: CASSRSSSSYEQYF
CDR3 DNA: TGTGCCAGCAGCCGTAGCTCAAGCTCCTACGAGCAGTACTTC

CDR3 length: 18
clone size: NA
J gene: TRBJ2-3
D gene: TRBD2
V gene: TRBV11-2
CDR3 protein: CASSSGLAGGPGSDTQYF
CDR3 DNA: TGTGCCAGCAGCTCGGGACTAGCGGGAGGGCCAGGGTCAGATACGCAGTATTTT

CDR3 length: 16
clone size: NA
J gene: TRBJ2-3
D gene: TRBD1
V gene: TRBV12-5
CDR3 protein: CASGLVLGTGSDTQYF
CDR3 DNA: TGTGCTAGTGGTTTGGTACTCGGGACAGGGTCGGATACGCAGTATTTT

CDR3 length: 14
clone size: few
J gene: TRBJ2-7
D gene: NA
V gene: TRBV2
CDR3 protein: CASRVTGAWEEQYF
CDR3 DNA: TGTGCCAGCAGGGTAACGGGGGCCTGGGAGGAGCAGTACTTC

CDR3 length: 14
clone size: NA
J gene: TRBJ2-7
D gene: NA
V gene: TRBV6-5
CDR3 protein: CASGFSPGVYEQYF
CDR3 DNA: TGTGCCAGCGGGTTTTCTCCGGGAGTCTACGAGCAGTACTTC

CDR3 length: 19
clone size: NA
J gene: TRBJ2-3
D gene: TRBD2
V gene: TRBV6-1
CDR3 protein: CASSVPPGLAGINTDTQYF
CDR3 DNA: TGTGCCAGCAGTGTACCCCCGGGACTAGCGGGGATTAACACAGATACGCAGTATTTT

CDR3 length: 16
clone size: NA
J gene: TRBJ1-1
D gene: NA
V gene: TRBV25-1
CDR3 protein: CASSDRGRVGSAEAFF
CDR3 DNA: TGTGCCAGCAGTGATAGAGGCAGGGTGGGTAGCGCTGAAGCTTTCTTT

CDR3 length: 12
clone size: NA
J gene: TRBJ1-1
D gene: NA
V gene: TRBV19
CDR3 protein: CASRRMNTEAFF
CDR3 DNA: TGTGCCAGTAGAAGAATGAACACTGAAGCTTTCTTT

CDR3 length: 15
clone size: NA
J gene: TRBJ2-3
D gene: NA
V gene: TRBV19
CDR3 protein: CASSRGSTTTDTQYF
CDR3 DNA: TGTGCCAGTAGTCGGGGGTCCACAACCACAGATACGCAGTATTTT

CDR3 length: 9
clone size: once
J gene: TRBJ1-1
D gene: NA
V gene: TRBV2
CDR3 protein: CASIIPAFF
CDR3 DNA: TGTGCCAGCATTATCCCAGCTTTCTTT

CDR3 length: 16
clone size: NA
J gene: TRBJ2-2
D gene: NA
V gene: TRBV4-2
CDR3 protein: CASSQGRERVTGELFF
CDR3 DNA: TGTGCCAGCAGCCAAGGCCGGGAGCGGGTCACCGGGGAGCTGTTTTTT

CDR3 length: 11
clone size: once
J gene: TRBJ2-5
D gene: NA
V gene: TRBV5-1
CDR3 protein: CASSLEETQYF
CDR3 DNA: TGCGCCAGCAGCTTGGAAGAGACCCAGTACTTC

CDR3 length: 11
clone size: few
J gene: TRBJ1-1
D gene: NA
V gene: TRBV11-2
CDR3 protein: CASSSVPTTFF
CDR3 DNA: TGTGCCAGCAGCTCCGTCCCTACTACTTTCTTT

CDR3 length: 15
clone size: NA
J gene: TRBJ1-2
D gene: NA
V gene: TRBV5-6
CDR3 protein: CASSYQSVANYGYTF
CDR3 DNA: TGTGCCAGCAGCTACCAGTCAGTGGCTAACTATGGCTACACCTTC

CDR3 length: 14
clone size: NA
J gene: TRBJ2-1
D gene: NA
V gene: TRBV5-1
CDR3 protein: CASSEGSSYNEQFF
CDR3 DNA: TGCGCCAGCAGTGAAGGCTCATCCTACAATGAGCAGTTCTTC

CDR3 length: 13
clone size: NA
J gene: TRBJ2-1
D gene: NA
V gene: TRBV12-3/TRBV12-4
CDR3 protein: CASSKGRYNEQFF
CDR3 DNA: TGTGCCAGCAGTAAGGGAAGGTACAATGAGCAGTTCTTC

CDR3 length: 14
clone size: NA
J gene: TRBJ1-5
D gene: NA
V gene: TRBV4-2
CDR3 protein: CASSQETGRQPQHF
CDR3 DNA: TGTGCCAGCAGCCAAGAAACAGGGCGACAGCCCCAGCATTTT

CDR3 length: 14
clone size: NA
J gene: TRBJ2-1
D gene: TRBD1
V gene: TRBV5-1
CDR3 protein: CASSIRGRRDEQFF
CDR3 DNA: TGCGCCAGCAGCATCAGGGGGCGCAGGGATGAGCAGTTCTTC

CDR3 length: 12
clone size: NA
J gene: TRBJ2-7
D gene: NA
V gene: TRBV7-9
CDR3 protein: CASSYKGFGQYF
CDR3 DNA: TGTGCCAGCAGCTACAAGGGATTTGGGCAGTACTTC

CDR3 length: 14
clone size: NA
J gene: TRBJ2-7
D gene: NA
V gene: TRBV18
CDR3 protein: CASSPPPGGYEQYF
CDR3 DNA: TGTGCCAGCTCACCACCTCCCGGCGGTTACGAGCAGTACTTC

CDR3 length: 11
clone size: few
J gene: TRBJ2-2
D gene: NA
V gene: TRBV20-1
CDR3 protein: CSAQGTGELFF
CDR3 DNA: TGCAGTGCTCAGGGCACCGGGGAGCTGTTTTTT

CDR3 length: 13
clone size: once
J gene: TRBJ2-3
D gene: NA
V gene: TRBV5-1
CDR3 protein: CASSLEAADTQYF
CDR3 DNA: TGCGCCAGCAGCTTGGAGGCAGCAGATACGCAGTATTTT

CDR3 length: 15
clone size: NA
J gene: TRBJ2-5
D gene: TRBD1
V gene: TRBV3-1/TRBV3-2
CDR3 protein: CASSQVLRGSETQYF
CDR3 DNA: TGTGCCAGCAGCCAAGTTCTCAGGGGGAGTGAGACCCAGTACTTC

CDR3 length: 17
clone size: NA
J gene: TRBJ1-6
D gene: NA
V gene: TRBV30
CDR3 protein: CAWSVAYSSSYNSPLHF
CDR3 DNA: TGTGCCTGGAGTGTCGCCTATTCGAGCTCCTATAATTCACCCCTCCACTTT

CDR3 length: 12
clone size: few
J gene: TRBJ1-2
D gene: NA
V gene: TRBV2
CDR3 protein: CASSSNGEGYTF
CDR3 DNA: TGTGCCAGCAGCTCTAATGGGGAGGGCTACACCTTC

CDR3 length: 15
clone size: NA
J gene: TRBJ1-1
D gene: NA
V gene: TRBV19
CDR3 protein: CASRSLSIGFTEAFF
CDR3 DNA: TGTGCCAGTAGATCCCTATCAATAGGGTTCACTGAAGCTTTCTTT

CDR3 length: 17
clone size: NA
J gene: TRBJ2-3
D gene: TRBD2
V gene: TRBV3-1/TRBV3-2
CDR3 protein: CASSPTSGGTSTDTQYF
CDR3 DNA: TGTGCCAGCAGCCCGACTAGCGGGGGAACTAGCACAGATACGCAGTATTTT

CDR3 length: 16
clone size: NA
J gene: TRBJ2-2
D gene: NA
V gene: TRBV15
CDR3 protein: CATSRVGTQRAGELFF
CDR3 DNA: TGTGCCACCAGCAGAGTCGGGACGCAAAGGGCCGGGGAGCTGTTTTTT

CDR3 length: 15
clone size: NA
J gene: TRBJ1-1
D gene: NA
V gene: TRBV7-9
CDR3 protein: CASSFWGGRRTEAFF
CDR3 DNA: TGTGCCAGCAGCTTTTGGGGCGGGAGGAGGACTGAAGCTTTCTTT

CDR3 length: 14
clone size: NA
J gene: TRBJ2-2
D gene: NA
V gene: TRBV7-2
CDR3 protein: CASSSWRSTGELFF
CDR3 DNA: TGTGCCAGCAGCTCCTGGAGGTCCACCGGGGAGCTGTTTTTT

CDR3 length: 16
clone size: NA
J gene: TRBJ1-4
D gene: NA
V gene: TRBV14
CDR3 protein: CASSQGWGLGGEKLFF
CDR3 DNA: TGTGCCAGCAGCCAAGGCTGGGGGTTAGGTGGTGAAAAACTGTTTTTT

CDR3 length: 14
clone size: few
J gene: TRBJ2-3
D gene: NA
V gene: TRBV12-5
CDR3 protein: CASGSRLSTDTQYF
CDR3 DNA: TGTGCTAGTGGGTCCCGGTTAAGCACAGATACGCAGTATTTT

CDR3 length: 15
clone size: NA
J gene: TRBJ1-5
D gene: NA
V gene: TRBV19
CDR3 protein: CASNLKGQWDQPQHF
CDR3 DNA: TGTGCCAGTAATCTTAAGGGGCAGTGGGATCAGCCCCAGCATTTT

CDR3 length: 14
clone size: once
J gene: TRBJ2-2
D gene: TRBD1
V gene: TRBV2
CDR3 protein: CASSPDRRTGELFF
CDR3 DNA: TGTGCCAGCAGCCCGGACAGGCGGACCGGGGAGCTGTTTTTT

CDR3 length: 15
clone size: NA
J gene: TRBJ2-7
D gene: NA
V gene: TRBV7-6
CDR3 protein: CASSLEAGARYEQYF
CDR3 DNA: TGTGCCAGCAGCTTAGAAGCAGGGGCGCGATACGAGCAGTACTTC

CDR3 length: 14
clone size: NA
J gene: TRBJ2-5
D gene: TRBD1
V gene: TRBV9
CDR3 protein: CASSYEQGEETQYF
CDR3 DNA: TGTGCCAGCAGCTACGAACAGGGGGAAGAGACCCAGTACTTC

CDR3 length: 13
clone size: NA
J gene: TRBJ2-7
D gene: TRBD2
V gene: TRBV10-3
CDR3 protein: CAISGGREDEQYF
CDR3 DNA: TGTGCCATCAGTGGTGGGAGGGAGGACGAGCAGTACTTC

CDR3 length: 15
clone size: NA
J gene: TRBJ1-1
D gene: NA
V gene: TRBV4-2
CDR3 protein: CASSPTNSVNTEAFF
CDR3 DNA: TGTGCCAGCAGTCCGACTAATAGTGTGAACACTGAAGCTTTCTTT

CDR3 length: 16
clone size: NA
J gene: TRBJ1-4
D gene: NA
V gene: TRBV7-2
CDR3 protein: CASSLGGRGGREKLFF
CDR3 DNA: TGTGCCAGCAGCTTGGGCGGGAGGGGGGGCAGAGAAAAACTGTTTTTT

CDR3 length: 14
clone size: NA
J gene: TRBJ2-5
D gene: NA
V gene: TRBV5-1
CDR3 protein: CASSPGTLQETQYF
CDR3 DNA: TGCGCCAGCAGCCCGGGGACGTTACAAGAGACCCAGTACTTC

CDR3 length: 15
clone size: NA
J gene: TRBJ2-5
D gene: NA
V gene: TRBV5-1
CDR3 protein: CASSFSPGPGQPQYF
CDR3 DNA: TGCGCCAGCAGCTTTTCTCCGGGGCCGGGTCAGCCCCAGTACTTC